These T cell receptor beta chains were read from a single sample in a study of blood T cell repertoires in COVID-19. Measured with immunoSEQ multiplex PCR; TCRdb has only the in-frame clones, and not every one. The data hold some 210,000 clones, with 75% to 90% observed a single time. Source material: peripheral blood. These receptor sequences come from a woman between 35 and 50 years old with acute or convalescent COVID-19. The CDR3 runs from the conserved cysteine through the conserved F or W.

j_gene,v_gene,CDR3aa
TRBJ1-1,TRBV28,CRAGTLREAFF
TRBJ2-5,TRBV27,CASSLVAGGPRTQYF
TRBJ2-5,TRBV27,CASSRQGARETQYF
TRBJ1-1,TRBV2,CASSGPGQEAFF
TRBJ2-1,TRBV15,CATSRDPGGAGNEQFF
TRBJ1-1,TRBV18,CASSPPRGQGLDTEAFF
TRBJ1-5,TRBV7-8,CASSRDRAGNQPQHF
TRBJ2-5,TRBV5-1,CASSHDGREIETQYF
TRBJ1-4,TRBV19,CASNFRTENEKLFF
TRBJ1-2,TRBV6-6,CASSSQQGAVYGYTF
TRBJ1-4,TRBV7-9,CASSLVGGPEKLFF
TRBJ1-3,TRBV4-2,CASSQDTGSGNTIYF
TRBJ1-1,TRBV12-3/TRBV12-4,CASNQGAEAFF
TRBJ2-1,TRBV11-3,CASSPTSGGAGMVEQFF
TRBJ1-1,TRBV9,CASSVAPDSGTEAFF
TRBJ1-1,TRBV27,CASSQYRRTEAFF
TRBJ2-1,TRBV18,CASSPGTSGGDEQFF
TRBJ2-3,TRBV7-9,CASSFGAGGKVGDTQYF
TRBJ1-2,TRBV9,CASDGIYGYTF
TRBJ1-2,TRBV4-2,CASTSGTGTYGYTF
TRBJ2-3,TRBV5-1,CASSLETARDTQYF
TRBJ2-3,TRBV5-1,CASSFYSPSTDTQYF
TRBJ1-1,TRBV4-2,CASSQSRGAIQGEAFF
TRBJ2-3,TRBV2,CASSIAGTFTDTQYF
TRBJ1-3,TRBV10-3,CAISEVSSGNTIYF
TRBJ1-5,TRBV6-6,CASSNEGADQPQHF
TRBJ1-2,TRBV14,CASSQVRGSLYGYTF
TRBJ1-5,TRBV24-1,CATSDPTPAGGEQPQHF
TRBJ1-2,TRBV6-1,CASSEGAAFYGYTF
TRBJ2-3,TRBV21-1,CASSPPMIPTVDTQYF
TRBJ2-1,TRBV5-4,CASSAPRRDLYNEQFF
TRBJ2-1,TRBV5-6,CASSLFGQGPDNEQFF
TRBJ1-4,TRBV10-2,CASRSGQSNEKLFF
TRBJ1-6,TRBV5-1,CASSLDGGNNSPLHF
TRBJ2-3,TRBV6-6,CASSGTSHTQYF
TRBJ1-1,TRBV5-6,CASSNGRGTEAFF
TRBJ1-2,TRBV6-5,CASSSAQTGNYGYTF
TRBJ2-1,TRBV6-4,CASSWGGDYNEQFF
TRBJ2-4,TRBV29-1,CSVVEAKRQGNIQYF
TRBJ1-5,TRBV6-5,CATSSGQGGNQPQHF
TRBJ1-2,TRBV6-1,CASSEGGTGNYGYTF
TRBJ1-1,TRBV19,CASSIRDRGFTEAFF
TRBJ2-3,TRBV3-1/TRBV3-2,CASSWDLAGTDTQYF
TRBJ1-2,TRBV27,CASSRGLHFYGYTF
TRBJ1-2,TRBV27,CASSLGQGANYGYTF
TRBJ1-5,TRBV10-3,CAISDWASNQPQHF
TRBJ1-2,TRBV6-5,CASSPDRDRFRYTF
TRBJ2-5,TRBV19,CASSRSGLAGETQYF
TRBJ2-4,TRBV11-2,CASSLVAGDKNIQYF
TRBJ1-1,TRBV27,CASSPGGADTEAFF
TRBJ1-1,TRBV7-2,CASEPGWNTEAFF
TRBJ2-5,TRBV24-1,CATSDPGGVETQYF
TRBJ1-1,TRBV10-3,CAISWDRTPNTEAFF
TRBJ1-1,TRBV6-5,CASSLTGENTEAFF